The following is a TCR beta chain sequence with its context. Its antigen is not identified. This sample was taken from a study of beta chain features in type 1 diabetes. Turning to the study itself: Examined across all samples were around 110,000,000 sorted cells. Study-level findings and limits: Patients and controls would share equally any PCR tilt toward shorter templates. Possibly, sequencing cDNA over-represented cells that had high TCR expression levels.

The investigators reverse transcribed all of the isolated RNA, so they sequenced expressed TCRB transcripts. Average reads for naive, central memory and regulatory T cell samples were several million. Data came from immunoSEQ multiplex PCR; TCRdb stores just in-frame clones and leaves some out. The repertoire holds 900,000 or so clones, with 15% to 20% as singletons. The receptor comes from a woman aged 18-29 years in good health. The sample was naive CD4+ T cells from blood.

The CDR3 here is CASSQDRAATNEKLFF. The CDR3 DNA is TGCGCCAGCAGTCAAGACAGGGCGGCAACTAATGAAAAACTGTTTTTT. The rearrangement links TRBV23-1 to TRBJ1-4; 7 nucleotides line up with TRBD1. TRBV23-1 is placed among ORFs of uncertain function. V was clipped by 2 bases and J by 0 bases; unmatched bases: 3. The CDR3 length is 16 residues.